Listed below are T cell receptor beta chains from one sample, sequenced in a study of cytomegalovirus exposure and HLA in healthy donors. TCRdb's copy holds only in-frame clones and misses some; the assay was immunoSEQ multiplex PCR. This sample carries about 98,000 clones, about 80% of them seen once, and the ten largest clones take 9.5% to 13%. The sequencing sample was made of PBMCs. These receptors came from a man aged 18-30 years in good health and CMV-seropositive. The CDR3 runs from the conserved cysteine through the conserved F or W. D genes are given only for firm matches. Expanded clones get a size class; other rows say once, few or many, or leave the size out.

j_call v_call d_call clone_size cdr3_nt cdr3_aa
TRBJ2-5 TRBV6-6 NA NA TGTGCCAGCAGTTACTCTGAGTGGGCTCAAGAGACCCAGTACTTC CASSYSEWAQETQYF
TRBJ2-5 TRBV7-8 TRBD1 NA TGTGCCAGCAGCACTCGCCGGGACAGGGGACAAGAGACCCAGTACTTC CASSTRRDRGQETQYF
TRBJ2-1 TRBV5-1 TRBD2 NA TGCGCCAGCAGCTTGGTAGCGGGGGCCTACAATGAGCAGTTCTTC CASSLVAGAYNEQFF
TRBJ1-5 TRBV7-8 NA NA TGTGCCAGCAGCTCCTTTGCAGGTTCGGATCCTCAGCCCCAGCATTTT CASSSFAGSDPQPQHF
TRBJ1-2 TRBV29-1 TRBD1 NA TGCAGCGTTCGAGGGGAGACAGGGAAAAGGAGTAACTATGGCTACACCTTC CSVRGETGKRSNYGYTF
TRBJ2-7 TRBV7-9 NA NA TGTGCCAGCAGCTTACGCGGGACCTACGAGCAGTACTTC CASSLRGTYEQYF
TRBJ1-4 TRBV27 NA few TGTGCCAGCAGTTCCGGGACTGGAACTAATGAAAAACTGTTTTTT CASSSGTGTNEKLFF
TRBJ1-6 TRBV5-1 NA NA TGCGCCAGCAGCTTGGAACAGTTAAATTCACCCCTCCACTTT CASSLEQLNSPLHF
TRBJ2-1 TRBV28 NA NA TGTGCCAGCACCCCCAGGGACAATGAGCAGTTCTTC CASTPRDNEQFF
TRBJ1-2 TRBV30 NA once TGTGCCTGGACTCCGGGGATAAACTATGGCTACACCTTC CAWTPGINYGYTF
TRBJ1-1 TRBV29-1 NA NA TGCAGCGCCCGAGCCCCCGGCCAGGGGAACACTGAAGCTTTCTTT CSARAPGQGNTEAFF
TRBJ2-7 TRBV9 TRBD2 NA TGTGCCAGCAGCGTAGCTGGGGGACTAAACTACGAGCAGTACTTC CASSVAGGLNYEQYF
TRBJ1-2 TRBV7-8 TRBD1 NA TGTGCCAGCAGCTTAACGACAGGGAGAGGTGGCTACACCTTC CASSLTTGRGGYTF
TRBJ2-1 TRBV10-1 TRBD2 NA TGCGCCAGCAGTACGGGGGGTACTGAGCAGTTCTTC CASSTGGTEQFF